The 5 T cell receptor beta chains reported below all come from one sample, sequenced in a study of CD8+CD57+ T cells in acquired aplastic anemia. The patients chosen for sequencing had shown expansion of CD8+CD57+ cells (detected by flow cytometry). Profiles of TCR beta VDJ and CDR3 were generated from a genomic DNA template. A single record per CDR3 protein comes from TCRdb applying MiXCR to the reads. The data hold 150,000 to 200,000 distinct CDR3 sequences, with 47% observed a single time. Sequencing used sorted CD4+, CD8+, or CD8+CD57+ T cells (not recorded which) from PBMCs. The receptors come from a human donor with aplastic anemia.

This clonotype was picked up many times. The chain links TRBV19 to TRBJ1-5; 9 nucleotides match TRBD1. CDR1 is LNHDA and CDR2 is SQIVND in the germline V gene (reference sequence). There are 15 residues in the CDR3. With V trimmed by 6 bases and J by 7 bases, 10 bases remained unmatched. CDR3 nucleotides: TGTGCCAGTAGGAGTACCGGGACAGGGAACCAGCCCCAGCATTTT. This codes for CASRSTGTGNQPQHF. The whole variable domain, remainder taken from reference TRBV19 and TRBJ1-5, is DGGITQSPKYLFRKEGQNVTLSCEQNLNHDAMYWYRQDPGQGLRLIYYSQIVNDFQKGDIAEGYSVSREKKESFPLTVTSAQKNPTAFYLCASRSTGTGNQPQHFGDGTRLSIL.

The J gene is TRBJ1-1, the V gene TRBV10-3; D gene unclear. CDR1 is ENHRY, CDR2 SYGVKD, per germline. Trimming pared 4 bases from V and 0 bases from J, leaving 18 bases between. CDR3 size: 17 residues. The CDR3 nucleotides read TGTGCCATCAGTGGCGGGAGTGAGCCTGGGATGAACACTGAAGCTTTCTTT. Translated: CAISGGSEPGMNTEAFF.

Concerning this clonotype: An end of the junction differs from the germline gene, which may be a read error. The V and J genes are TRBV12-3 or TRBV12-4 and TRBJ2-3; 8 bases match TRBD1. This CDR3 comprises 16 residues. The CDR3 spells CASRAGTGFGTETQYF. The DNA of the CDR3 is TGTGCCAGCAGGGCCGGGACAGGCTTTGGCACAGAGACGCAGTATTTT.

This clonotype was counted a single time. One end of the junction is discordant with germline, which a read error may explain. V gene TRBV2 combines with J gene TRBJ2-5; no reliable D call. Germline loops: CDR1 SNHLY, CDR2 FYNNEI. CDR3 size: 12 residues. CDR3 in DNA: TGTGCCAGCAGTTCCAACCAAGAGGCCCAGTACTTC. This codes for CASSSNQEAQYF.

This clonotype was seen just once. The CDR3 reads CASSTLWGATNEQFF. In DNA form, the CDR3 reads TGTGCCAGTAGTACATTATGGGGGGCAACGAATGAGCAGTTCTTC. The rearrangement links TRBV19 to TRBJ2-1; D assignment may be TRBD1 or TRBD2 (6 bases each). Trimming cost V 4 bases and J 7 bases, with 17 bases left between them. Germline lookup yields CDR1 LNHDA and CDR2 SQIVND (reference sequence). This CDR3 is 15 amino acids long.